This T cell receptor (beta chain) was obtained from a study of T cells in Graves' hyperthyroidism and ophthalmopathy. Looking at the study overall: Initial diagnosis, before any treatment, was when peripheral blood was collected. The study's findings and limits: The blood repertoire included most of the expanded thyroid clonotypes above 0.001. From stable hyperthyroidism, ophthalmopathy was separated by a 13 V-J model.

TCR beta CDR3 regions were amplified from RNA transcripts. First-round RT-PCR targeting the TCR CDR3 was performed with the HTBI primer set. TCRdb recomputed calls from the multiplex PCR reads with MiXCR, one row per CDR3 protein. The top ten clones hold roughly 49% of a sample with over 400,000 distinct CDR3 sequences, about 22% of them seen once. The CDR3 length is 16 residues. V shed 5 bases and J 2 bases; nucleotides not matched to a gene: 7. Germline V gene lookup returns CDR1 MNHNS and CDR2 SASEGT. As to this clonotype: The target antigen is unknown.

The sample comprised blood. The clonotype comes from a woman in her sixties or seventies with Graves' ophthalmopathy. The chain couples TRBV6-1 to TRBJ2-4, with 9 positions matching TRBD1. The CDR3 reads CASSPWTGDTKNIQYF. In nucleotides, the CDR3 is TGTGCCAGCAGTCCTTGGACAGGGGACACCAAAAACATTCAGTACTTC.